The rows below give T cell receptor beta chains drawn from one sample of a study of T cell changes during pregnancy in multiple sclerosis. The method was immunoSEQ multiplex PCR; TCRdb's version includes in-frame clones alone and lacks a portion of them. Among tens of thousands of clones, roughly nine tenths were seen once, and the ten largest hold 8% to 9.5%. Sequenced material: peripheral blood, taken after pregnancy. The source is a female donor in good health, enrolled as a control in a pregnancy study. CDR3s include the opening cysteine and the closing phenylalanine or tryptophan. Fields, in order: V gene, clone size, J gene, D gene, CDR3 protein, CDR3 DNA. The D gene is left open where the match is weak. Only some rows state a clone size, as once, few, many or a class for expanded clones.

v_gene: TRBV29-1
abundance: .
j_gene: TRBJ1-5
d_gene: .
CDR3aa: CSVEMGGQPQHF
CDR3nt: TGCAGCGTTGAAATGGGGGGTCAGCCCCAGCATTTT

v_gene: TRBV30
abundance: .
j_gene: TRBJ1-6
d_gene: .
CDR3aa: CAWSEQWNSPLHF
CDR3nt: TGTGCCTGGAGTGAACAGTGGAATTCACCCCTCCACTTT

v_gene: TRBV7-9
abundance: few
j_gene: TRBJ2-7
d_gene: .
CDR3aa: CASSLEQGHEQYF
CDR3nt: TGTGCCAGCAGCTTAGAACAGGGTCACGAGCAGTACTTC

v_gene: TRBV6-5
abundance: once
j_gene: TRBJ2-7
d_gene: TRBD2
CDR3aa: CASSSIAGTDYEQYF
CDR3nt: TGTGCCAGCAGTTCAATAGCGGGGACTGACTACGAGCAGTACTTC

v_gene: TRBV10-3
abundance: .
j_gene: TRBJ1-1
d_gene: .
CDR3aa: CAIKSQNTEAFF
CDR3nt: TGTGCCATCAAATCACAGAACACTGAAGCTTTCTTT

v_gene: TRBV5-6
abundance: .
j_gene: TRBJ2-5
d_gene: TRBD2
CDR3aa: CASSLPPAGGRETQYF
CDR3nt: TGTGCCAGCAGCTTGCCCCCCGCGGGGGGCCGAGAGACCCAGTACTTC

v_gene: TRBV6-6
abundance: .
j_gene: TRBJ2-7
d_gene: TRBD1
CDR3aa: CAKAPGQGAYEQYF
CDR3nt: TGTGCCAAAGCTCCGGGACAGGGAGCCTACGAGCAGTACTTC

v_gene: TRBV19
abundance: .
j_gene: TRBJ2-7
d_gene: TRBD2
CDR3aa: CASSIDLAGVYEQYF
CDR3nt: TGTGCCAGTAGTATAGATCTAGCGGGAGTCTACGAGCAGTACTTC

v_gene: TRBV6-1
abundance: .
j_gene: TRBJ1-4
d_gene: .
CDR3aa: CASSSTAINEKLFF
CDR3nt: TGTGCCAGCAGCTCGACAGCTATTAATGAAAAACTGTTTTTT

v_gene: TRBV18
abundance: .
j_gene: TRBJ2-5
d_gene: .
CDR3aa: CASSVQGQETQYF
CDR3nt: TGTGCCAGCTCAGTACAGGGCCAAGAGACCCAGTACTTC

v_gene: TRBV11-3
abundance: .
j_gene: TRBJ2-7
d_gene: TRBD2
CDR3aa: CASSLLAVSRNEQYF
CDR3nt: TGTGCCAGCAGCCTTCTAGCGGTTTCCAGAAACGAGCAGTACTTC

v_gene: TRBV5-1
abundance: .
j_gene: TRBJ2-2
d_gene: .
CDR3aa: CPGQGKIGELFF
CDR3nt: TGCCCAGGCCAGGGGAAAATCGGGGAGCTGTTTTTT

v_gene: TRBV6-5
abundance: once
j_gene: TRBJ2-7
d_gene: .
CDR3aa: CASSYFRGGASYEQYF
CDR3nt: TGTGCCAGCAGTTATTTCAGAGGCGGTGCCTCCTACGAGCAGTACTTC

v_gene: TRBV18
abundance: .
j_gene: TRBJ1-2
d_gene: .
CDR3aa: CASSPTGANYGYTF
CDR3nt: TGTGCCAGCTCACCCACGGGAGCCAACTATGGCTACACCTTC

v_gene: TRBV7-8
abundance: .
j_gene: TRBJ1-2
d_gene: .
CDR3aa: CASSLDSPSGYGYTF
CDR3nt: TGTGCCAGCAGCCTTGACAGTCCCTCGGGTTATGGCTACACCTTC

v_gene: TRBV5-1
abundance: once
j_gene: TRBJ1-2
d_gene: TRBD1
CDR3aa: CAISPGTDWYTF
CDR3nt: TGCGCCATCAGCCCCGGGACAGATTGGTACACCTTC

v_gene: TRBV27
abundance: .
j_gene: TRBJ2-4
d_gene: .
CDR3aa: CASGVVSDIQYF
CDR3nt: TGTGCCAGCGGAGTAGTCTCCGACATTCAGTACTTC

v_gene: TRBV30
abundance: .
j_gene: TRBJ1-2
d_gene: .
CDR3aa: CAWSVQGFGYTF
CDR3nt: TGTGCCTGGAGTGTACAGGGATTTGGCTACACCTTC

v_gene: TRBV10-3
abundance: .
j_gene: TRBJ1-1
d_gene: .
CDR3aa: CAISESAGQTEAFF
CDR3nt: TGTGCCATCAGTGAGTCGGCAGGGCAGACTGAAGCTTTCTTT

v_gene: TRBV6-5
abundance: .
j_gene: TRBJ2-7
d_gene: TRBD1
CDR3aa: CASQGVIGEQYF
CDR3nt: TGTGCCAGCCAGGGGGTCATCGGCGAGCAGTACTTC

v_gene: TRBV6-6
abundance: .
j_gene: TRBJ1-3
d_gene: TRBD1
CDR3aa: CASSYPGQGPGNTIYF
CDR3nt: TGTGCCAGCAGTTACCCGGGACAGGGCCCTGGAAACACCATATATTTT

v_gene: TRBV5-1
abundance: .
j_gene: TRBJ2-3
d_gene: TRBD2
CDR3aa: CASSGGLAGGIGTDTQYF
CDR3nt: TGCGCCAGCAGCGGGGGACTAGCGGGAGGGATCGGGACAGATACGCAGTATTTT

v_gene: TRBV7-6
abundance: .
j_gene: TRBJ2-5
d_gene: .
CDR3aa: CASSLPGEETQYF
CDR3nt: TGTGCCAGCAGCTTACCAGGGGAAGAGACCCAGTACTTC

v_gene: TRBV10-1
abundance: few
j_gene: TRBJ1-1
d_gene: .
CDR3aa: CASSEKPNTEAFF
CDR3nt: TGCGCCAGCAGTGAAAAGCCTAACACTGAAGCTTTCTTT

v_gene: TRBV18
abundance: .
j_gene: TRBJ2-6
d_gene: .
CDR3aa: CASSLAISGANVLTF
CDR3nt: TGTGCCAGCTCACTAGCAATCTCCGGGGCCAACGTCCTGACTTTC

v_gene: TRBV6-1
abundance: .
j_gene: TRBJ1-2
d_gene: TRBD1
CDR3aa: CASRETGTGVLYWYGYTF
CDR3nt: TGTGCCAGCAGAGAAACCGGGACAGGGGTCCTTTATTGGTATGGCTACACCTTC

v_gene: TRBV6-1
abundance: .
j_gene: TRBJ1-2
d_gene: .
CDR3aa: CASSEARTSGYTF
CDR3nt: TGTGCCAGCAGTGAAGCCAGGACAAGCGGCTACACCTTC

v_gene: TRBV6-5
abundance: once
j_gene: TRBJ1-2
d_gene: TRBD1
CDR3aa: CASSYLEGAFGGYTF
CDR3nt: TGTGCCAGCAGTTACCTCGAGGGGGCTTTTGGTGGCTACACCTTC

v_gene: TRBV7-9
abundance: .
j_gene: TRBJ2-3
d_gene: .
CDR3aa: CASRRQHSTDTQYF
CDR3nt: TGTGCCAGCAGACGACAACATAGCACAGATACGCAGTATTTT

v_gene: TRBV6-6
abundance: .
j_gene: TRBJ1-5
d_gene: TRBD1
CDR3aa: CASGQGYRNQPQHF
CDR3nt: TGTGCCAGCGGACAGGGCTATAGAAATCAGCCCCAGCATTTT

v_gene: TRBV2
abundance: .
j_gene: TRBJ1-1
d_gene: .
CDR3aa: CASSEWDGGEAFF
CDR3nt: TGTGCCAGCAGTGAATGGGACGGAGGGGAAGCTTTCTTT

v_gene: TRBV19
abundance: .
j_gene: TRBJ2-7
d_gene: TRBD2
CDR3aa: CASSRELAGDYEQYF
CDR3nt: TGTGCCAGTAGTAGAGAACTAGCGGGAGACTACGAGCAGTACTTC

v_gene: TRBV5-4
abundance: .
j_gene: TRBJ2-1
d_gene: TRBD2
CDR3aa: CASSLEVGGYNEQFF
CDR3nt: TGTGCCAGCAGCTTGGAGGTGGGGGGGTACAATGAGCAGTTCTTC

v_gene: TRBV4-3
abundance: .
j_gene: TRBJ2-5
d_gene: TRBD2
CDR3aa: CASSQQLAGLETQYF
CDR3nt: TGCGCCAGCAGCCAACAGCTAGCGGGGCTGGAGACCCAGTACTTC

v_gene: TRBV19
abundance: .
j_gene: TRBJ1-2
d_gene: TRBD1
CDR3aa: CASSIGTGDHGYTF
CDR3nt: TGTGCCAGTAGTATCGGCACAGGGGATCATGGCTACACCTTC

v_gene: TRBV29-1
abundance: .
j_gene: TRBJ1-1
d_gene: .
CDR3aa: CSVEASSGNTEAFF
CDR3nt: TGCAGCGTTGAAGCCTCTTCGGGGAACACTGAAGCTTTCTTT